The next 16 T cell receptor beta chains were all read from a single sample in a study of blood T cells in healthy people across ages. PCR was performed a second time for about 7 to 11 cycles using a sample-barcoded 5' primer and a J-beta primer mix. TCRdb independently ran MiXCR on the 5' RACE reads; one entry per CDR3 protein. Of 1.5 million to 1.9 million distinct CDR3 sequences listed, roughly 43% were seen once; the top ten hold roughly 3.7%. The sequenced sample consisted of blood. The source of these receptors is a woman younger than 35 in good health.

The V call is TRBV5-6, the J call TRBJ1-5, with 11 bases fitting TRBD1. The V and J ends lost 3 bases and 5 bases, in that order; junction bases with no gene match: 4. The CDR3 sequence is 15 residues long. Germline-derived CDR1 and CDR2 are SGHDT and YYEEEE. The CDR3: CASSSDRGLYQPQHF. The CDR3 nucleotides read TGTGCCAGCAGCTCGGACAGGGGGCTTTATCAGCCCCAGCATTTT.

V gene TRBV12-3 or TRBV12-4 combines with J gene TRBJ2-1; TRBD2 agrees at 11 bases. V was pared by 7 bases and J by 2 bases, with 4 bases of the junction left unmatched. This CDR3 has 15 residues. The CDR3 DNA follows: TGTGCCAGCACCCTTAGCGGGGGGGCCTACAATGAGCAGTTCTTC. It translates to CASTLSGGAYNEQFF.

This clonotype showed up many times. This sequence joins TRBV7-2 and TRBJ1-1; 9 bases are a match to TRBD1. CDR1 is SGHTA, CDR2 FQGNSA, per germline. The V gene end was trimmed by 1 base and the J gene end by 6 bases; junction bases not matched to a gene: 3. This CDR3 comprises 14 residues. CDR3 coding DNA: TGTGCCAGCAGCTTAGGGGGACAGGGCGCTGAAGCTTTCTTT. Translated: CASSLGGQGAEAFF. Full variable domain (missing parts from reference TRBV7-2 and TRBJ1-1): GAGVSQSPSNKVTEKGKDVELRCDPISGHTALYWYRQSLGQGLEFLIYFQGNSAPDKSGLPSDRFSAERTGGSVSTLTIQRTQQEDSAVYLCASSLGGQGAEAFFGQGTRLTVV.

CDR3 DNA: TGTGCCAGCAGTCCCCGTGGGAGTAAGGGGACCCAGTACTTC. The encoded protein is CASSPRGSKGTQYF. The chain recombines TRBV12-3 or TRBV12-4 with TRBJ2-7; the D gene is possibly TRBD2 (5 bases). Gene TRBJ2-5 matches the end of the DNA better, so the J call may be wrong. The CDR3 has 14 amino acids.

The chain couples TRBV4-3 to TRBJ2-1; tentative D call: TRBD2 (6 bases). The assigned J gene may be wrong: the sequence end matches TRBJ2-7 better. Germline CDR1 and CDR2: LGHNA and YSLEER. The CDR3 has 19 residues. CDR3 sequence reads: CASSQDSGGSVSSYNEQYF. Written as DNA, the CDR3 is TGCGCCAGCAGCCAAGATAGCGGCGGTTCCGTAAGCTCCTACAATGAGCAGTACTTC.

CDR3 loop: CAISGVERGGLSTDTQYF. Here the CDR3 DNA reads TGTGCCATCAGTGGAGTGGAGCGGGGGGGCCTTAGCACAGATACGCAGTATTTT. The rearrangement joins TRBV10-3 to TRBJ2-3; 10 bases are shared with TRBD2. The germline V gene encodes CDR1 ENHRY and CDR2 SYGVKD. Trimming at V came to 4 bases and at J to 0 bases, leaving 10 bases not matched to a gene. The CDR3 has 18 amino acids.

The chain links TRBV11-2 to TRBJ2-1, with D possibly matching TRBD1 (6 bases). V was clipped by 5 bases and J by 1 base, with 15 bases between them. CDR1 SGHAT and CDR2 FQNNGV come from the germline V gene. CDR3 length: 16 amino acids. The DNA of the CDR3 is TGTGCCAGCAGCACAGTCGGGCAGGGGTCCTACAATGAGCAGTTCTTC. It translates to CASSTVGQGSYNEQFF.

This clonotype was seen only a few times. This rearrangement joins TRBV4-2 to TRBJ2-1; TRBD2 matches at 8 bases. Germline loops: CDR1 LGHNA, CDR2 YNFKEQ. The V segment lost 0 bases and the J segment 8 bases; nucleotides outside the gene matches: 12. The CDR3 is 17 residues long. CDR3 sequence: CASSQEGLGALSDEQFF. CDR3 DNA sequence: TGTGCCAGCAGCCAAGAGGGACTAGGGGCCCTTAGCGATGAGCAGTTCTTC.

The chain couples TRBV6-2 or TRBV6-3 to TRBJ1-5, with a tentative D call TRBD1 (6 bases). Germline V lookup: CDR1 MNHEY, CDR2 SVGEGT. Trimming removed 0 bases at V and 2 bases at J, with 11 bases between. This CDR3 region has 16 residues. The CDR3 sequence: CASSYSNRVGNQPQHF. The CDR3 DNA sequence: TGTGCCAGCAGTTACTCGAACAGGGTGGGCAATCAGCCCCAGCATTTT.

The chain is built from TRBV5-1 and TRBJ1-1; D not resolved. Trimming stripped 4 bases from V and 1 base from J, with 11 bases between. This CDR3 is built from 14 residues. Germline-derived CDR1 and CDR2 are SGHRS and YFSETQ. DNA for the CDR3: TGCGCCAGCAGCCCACAAGCAGCGAACACTGAAGCTTTCTTT. It yields the protein CASSPQAANTEAFF. Variable domain in full (rest from reference TRBV5-1 and TRBJ1-1): KAGVTQTPRYLIKTRGQQVTLSCSPISGHRSVSWYQQTPGQGLQFLFEYFSETQRNKGNFPGRFSGRQFSNSRSEMNVSTLELGDSALYLCASSPQAANTEAFFGQGTRLTVV.

The table lists this clonotype with a few counts. The chain employs TRBV4-1 and TRBJ1-2; no firm D call. The CDR3 runs to 13 residues. V was cut by 4 bases and J by 5 bases, with 11 bases left in between. Germline CDR1 MGHRA, CDR2 YSYEKL. The CDR3 reads CASSPVLRYGYTF. In DNA, the CDR3 is TGCGCCAGCAGCCCCGTCCTGAGGTATGGCTACACCTTC.

V is TRBV15 and J is TRBJ2-5; the D gene is possibly TRBD2 (5 bases). The J call may be mistaken, given a closer DNA end match to TRBJ2-7. This CDR3 is built from 12 residues. The V gene's germline CDR1 is LNHNV and CDR2 YYDKDF (reference sequence). CDR3 protein: CATSEAEHEQYF. In DNA form, the CDR3 reads TGTGCCACCAGCGAAGCGGAACACGAGCAGTACTTC.

The rearrangement links TRBV20-1 to TRBJ2-1, with TRBD1 as a possible D gene (5 bases). The CDR3 loop spans 13 amino acids. V lost 2 bases to trimming and J lost 5 bases, with 10 bases between them. Germline V gives CDR1 DFQATT, CDR2 SNEGSKA (reference sequence). This CDR3 reads CSARWGAHNEQFF. CDR3 DNA sequence: TGCAGTGCTAGATGGGGCGCCCACAATGAGCAGTTCTTC.

The chain is built from TRBV7-9 and TRBJ1-4, with TRBD1 matching over 7 bases. J gave up 6 bases and V 1 base, and 11 bases lay outside the gene matches. CDR1 is SEHNR, CDR2 FQNEAQ, per germline (reference sequence). The CDR3 runs 17 residues. The CDR3 here is CASSLVEGALVYEKLFF. The DNA for the CDR3 is TGTGCCAGCAGCTTAGTTGAGGGGGCGTTGGTTTATGAAAAACTGTTTTTT. The whole variable domain, remainder taken from reference TRBV7-9 and TRBJ1-4, is DTGVSQNPRHKITKRGQNVTFRCDPISEHNRLYWYRQTLGQGPEFLTYFQNEAQLEKSRLLSDRFSAERPKGSFSTLEIQRTEQGDSAMYLCASSLVEGALVYEKLFFGSGTQLSVL.

CDR3 loop: CAGLRGVHGYTF. In nucleotides, the CDR3 is TGTGCCGGACTACGGGGGGTCCATGGCTACACCTTC. This chain links TRBV12-3 or TRBV12-4 with TRBJ1-2; D possibly corresponds to TRBD1 (5 bases). Trimming removed 11 bases from V and 6 bases from J, with 16 bases in between. The CDR3 spans 12 residues.

J is TRBJ2-3 and V is TRBV7-3, with D tentatively TRBD2 (5 bases). CDR3 length equals 15 residues. Germline CDR1 reads SGHTA; CDR2 reads FQGTGA. With 3 bases removed from V and 0 bases from J, the gap between germline ends came to 10 bases. The CDR3 loop reads CASSFGLSSTDTQYF. The DNA of the CDR3 is TGTGCCAGCAGCTTCGGACTTTCTAGCACAGATACGCAGTATTTT.